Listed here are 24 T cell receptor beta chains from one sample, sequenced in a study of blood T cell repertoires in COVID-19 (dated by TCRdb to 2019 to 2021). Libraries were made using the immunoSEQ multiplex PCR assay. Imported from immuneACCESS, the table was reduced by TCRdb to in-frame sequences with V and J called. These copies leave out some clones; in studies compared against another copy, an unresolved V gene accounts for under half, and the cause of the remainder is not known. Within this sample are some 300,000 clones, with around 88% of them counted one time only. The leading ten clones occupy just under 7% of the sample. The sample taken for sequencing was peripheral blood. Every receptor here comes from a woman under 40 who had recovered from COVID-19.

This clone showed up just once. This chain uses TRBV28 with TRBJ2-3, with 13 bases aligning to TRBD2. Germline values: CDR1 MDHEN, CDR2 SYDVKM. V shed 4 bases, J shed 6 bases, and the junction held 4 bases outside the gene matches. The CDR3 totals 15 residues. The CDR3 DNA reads TGTGCCAGCAGTTCACTAGCGGGGGGGCTGGATACGCAGTATTTT. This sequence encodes CASSSLAGGLDTQYF.

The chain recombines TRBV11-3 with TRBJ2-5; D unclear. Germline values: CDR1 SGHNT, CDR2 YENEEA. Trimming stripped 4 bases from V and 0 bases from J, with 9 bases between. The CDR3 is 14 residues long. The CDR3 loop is CASSSRSDQETQYF. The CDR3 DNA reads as TGTGCCAGCAGCTCACGATCAGACCAAGAGACCCAGTACTTC.

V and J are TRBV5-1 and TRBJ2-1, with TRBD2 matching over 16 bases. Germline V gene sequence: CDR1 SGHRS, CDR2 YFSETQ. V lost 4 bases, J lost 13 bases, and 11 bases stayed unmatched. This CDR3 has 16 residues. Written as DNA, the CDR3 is TGCGCCAGCAGCCTAACGACCGGGACTAGCGGGGGGGCACAGTTCTTC. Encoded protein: CASSLTTGTSGGAQFF.

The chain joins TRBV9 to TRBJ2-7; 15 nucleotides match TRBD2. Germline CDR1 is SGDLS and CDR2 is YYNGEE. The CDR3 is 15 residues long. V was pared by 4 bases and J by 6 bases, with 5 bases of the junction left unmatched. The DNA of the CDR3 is TGTGCCAGCAGCTCGGGACTAGCGGGGGGAGGCGAGCAGTACTTC. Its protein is CASSSGLAGGGEQYF.

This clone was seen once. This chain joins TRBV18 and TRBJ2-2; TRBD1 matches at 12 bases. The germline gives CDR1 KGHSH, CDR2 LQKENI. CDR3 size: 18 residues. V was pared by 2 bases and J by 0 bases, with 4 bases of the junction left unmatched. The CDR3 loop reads CASSPRGQGAPNTGELFF. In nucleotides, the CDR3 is TGTGCCAGCTCACCAAGGGGACAGGGGGCCCCGAACACCGGGGAGCTGTTTTTT.

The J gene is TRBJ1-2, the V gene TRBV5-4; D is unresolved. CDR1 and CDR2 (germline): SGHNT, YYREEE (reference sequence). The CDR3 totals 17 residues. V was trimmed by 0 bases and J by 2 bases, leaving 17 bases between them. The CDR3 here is CASSLAGKEISNYGYTF. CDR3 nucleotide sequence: TGTGCCAGCAGCTTGGCGGGGAAAGAAATATCGAACTATGGCTACACCTTC.

This CDR3 reads CATSRERQGDSVQYF. CDR3 in DNA: TGTGCCACCAGCAGAGAGAGGCAGGGGGACTCAGTGCAGTACTTC. The chain uses TRBV15 and TRBJ2-7; tentative D call: TRBD1 (7 bases). V was pared by 0 bases and J by 9 bases, with 18 bases between. CDR1 and CDR2 (germline): LNHNV, YYDKDF (reference sequence). The CDR3 has 15 residues.

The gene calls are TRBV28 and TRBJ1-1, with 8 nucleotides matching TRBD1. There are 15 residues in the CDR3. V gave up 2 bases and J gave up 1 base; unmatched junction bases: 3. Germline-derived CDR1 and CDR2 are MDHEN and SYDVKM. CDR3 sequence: CASSLQGAANTEAFF. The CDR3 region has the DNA TGTGCCAGCAGTTTACAGGGGGCCGCGAACACTGAAGCTTTCTTT.

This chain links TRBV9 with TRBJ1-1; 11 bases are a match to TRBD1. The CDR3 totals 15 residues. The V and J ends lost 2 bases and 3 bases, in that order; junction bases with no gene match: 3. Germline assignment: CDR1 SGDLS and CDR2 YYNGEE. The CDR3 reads CASSVRDRGDTEAFF. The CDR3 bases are TGTGCCAGCAGCGTCCGGGACAGGGGGGACACTGAAGCTTTCTTT.

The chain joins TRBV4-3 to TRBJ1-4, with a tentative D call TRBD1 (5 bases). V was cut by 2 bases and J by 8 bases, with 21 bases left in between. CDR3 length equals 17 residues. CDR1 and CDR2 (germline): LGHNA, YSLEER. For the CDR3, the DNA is TGCGCCAGCAGCCAATCAACGGCTCGGGGGGTTAACGAAAAACTGTTTTTT. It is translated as CASSQSTARGVNEKLFF.

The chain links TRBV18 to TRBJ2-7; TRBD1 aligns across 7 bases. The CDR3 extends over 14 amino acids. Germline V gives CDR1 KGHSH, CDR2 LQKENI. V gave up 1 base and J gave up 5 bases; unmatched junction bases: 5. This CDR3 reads CASSPQGAGDEQYF. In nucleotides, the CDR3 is TGTGCCAGCTCACCACAGGGGGCAGGCGACGAGCAGTACTTC.

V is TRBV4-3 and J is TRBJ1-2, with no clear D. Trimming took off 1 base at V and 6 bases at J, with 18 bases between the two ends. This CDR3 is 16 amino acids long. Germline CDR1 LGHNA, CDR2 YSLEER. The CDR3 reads CASSQGRSPGRHGYTF. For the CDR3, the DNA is TGCGCCAGCAGCCAAGGTCGGTCACCGGGGAGGCATGGCTACACCTTC.

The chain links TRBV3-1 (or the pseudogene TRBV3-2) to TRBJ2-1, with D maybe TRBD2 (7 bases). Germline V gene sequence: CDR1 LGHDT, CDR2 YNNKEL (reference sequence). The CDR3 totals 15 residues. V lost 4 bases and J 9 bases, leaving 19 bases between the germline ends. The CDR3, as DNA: TGTGCCAGCAGCCTCGGGGGGCGCCCTTATGTTGAGCAGTTCTTC. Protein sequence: CASSLGGRPYVEQFF.

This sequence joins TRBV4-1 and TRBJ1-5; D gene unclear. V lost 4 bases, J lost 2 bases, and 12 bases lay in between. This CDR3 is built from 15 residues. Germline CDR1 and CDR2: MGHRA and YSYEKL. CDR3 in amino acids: CASSLTGSGNQPQHF. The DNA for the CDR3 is TGCGCCAGCAGCCTCACGGGGAGCGGCAATCAGCCCCAGCATTTT.

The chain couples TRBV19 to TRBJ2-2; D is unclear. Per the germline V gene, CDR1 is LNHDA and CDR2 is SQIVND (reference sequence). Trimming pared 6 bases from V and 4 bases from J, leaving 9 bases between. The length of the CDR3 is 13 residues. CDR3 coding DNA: TGTGCCAGTAGGGCCAGTGGCACCGGGGAGCTGTTTTTT. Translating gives CASRASGTGELFF.

The CDR3 nucleotides are TGCGCCAGCAGCCTGGGACAGGGGGCCGCCGGGGAGCTGTTTTTT. This translates into CASSLGQGAAGELFF. This chain joins TRBV5-1 and TRBJ2-2; 12 nucleotides align to TRBD1. CDR3 size: 15 residues. In germline, CDR1 is SGHRS, CDR2 YFSETQ. The J segment lost 6 bases and the V segment lost 4 bases, leaving 4 bases of the junction unmatched. Complete variable domain (other parts from reference TRBV5-1 and TRBJ2-2): KAGVTQTPRYLIKTRGQQVTLSCSPISGHRSVSWYQQTPGQGLQFLFEYFSETQRNKGNFPGRFSGRQFSNSRSEMNVSTLELGDSALYLCASSLGQGAAGELFFGEGSRLTVL.

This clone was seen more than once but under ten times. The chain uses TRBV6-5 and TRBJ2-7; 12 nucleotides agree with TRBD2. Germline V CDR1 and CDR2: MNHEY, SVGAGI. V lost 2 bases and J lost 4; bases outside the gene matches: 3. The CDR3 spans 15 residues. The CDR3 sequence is CASSYELAGGYEQYF. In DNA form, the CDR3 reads TGTGCCAGCAGTTACGAACTAGCGGGGGGATACGAGCAGTACTTC.

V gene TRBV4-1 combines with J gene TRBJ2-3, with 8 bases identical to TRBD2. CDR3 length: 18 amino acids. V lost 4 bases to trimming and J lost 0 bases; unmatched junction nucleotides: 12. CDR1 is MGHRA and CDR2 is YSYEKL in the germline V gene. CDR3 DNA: TGCGCCAGCAGCCCCCGGGCGGGGGGCCTCCTGAGCACAGATACGCAGTATTTT. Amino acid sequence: CASSPRAGGLLSTDTQYF.

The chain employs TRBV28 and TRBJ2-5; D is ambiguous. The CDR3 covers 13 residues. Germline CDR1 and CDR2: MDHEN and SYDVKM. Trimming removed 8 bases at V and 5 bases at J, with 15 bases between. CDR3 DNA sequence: TGTGCCAGCCATGTCCAGCGATCGGAGACCCAGTACTTC. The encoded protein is CASHVQRSETQYF.

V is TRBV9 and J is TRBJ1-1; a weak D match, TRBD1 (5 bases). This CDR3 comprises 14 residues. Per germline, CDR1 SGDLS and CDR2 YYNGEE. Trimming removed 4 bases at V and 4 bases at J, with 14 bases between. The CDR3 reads CASSLEQERTEAFF. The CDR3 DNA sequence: TGTGCCAGCAGCTTGGAACAGGAGCGCACTGAAGCTTTCTTT. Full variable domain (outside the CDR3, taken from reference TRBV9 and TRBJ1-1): DSGVTQTPKHLITATGQRVTLRCSPRSGDLSVYWYQQSLDQGLQFLIQYYNGEERAKGNILERFSAQQFPDLHSELNLSSLELGDSALYFCASSLEQERTEAFFGQGTRLTVV.

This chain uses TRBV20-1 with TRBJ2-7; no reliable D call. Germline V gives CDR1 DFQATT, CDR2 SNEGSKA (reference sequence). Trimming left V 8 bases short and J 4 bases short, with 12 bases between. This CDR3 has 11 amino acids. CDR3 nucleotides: TGCAGTTCCCAGACGCGGTACGAGCAGTACTTC. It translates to CSSQTRYEQYF.

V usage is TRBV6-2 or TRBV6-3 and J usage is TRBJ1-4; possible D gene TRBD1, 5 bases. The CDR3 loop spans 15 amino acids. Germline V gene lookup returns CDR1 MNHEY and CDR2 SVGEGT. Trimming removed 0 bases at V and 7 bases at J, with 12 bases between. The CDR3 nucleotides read TGTGCCAGCAGTTACTCGATCCGCGGGGGTGAAAAACTGTTTTTT. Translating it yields CASSYSIRGGEKLFF.

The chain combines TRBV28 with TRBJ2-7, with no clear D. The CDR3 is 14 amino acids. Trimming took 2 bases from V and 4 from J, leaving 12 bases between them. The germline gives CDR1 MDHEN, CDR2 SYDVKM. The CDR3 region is CASSLEIARYEQYF. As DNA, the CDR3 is TGTGCCAGCAGTTTAGAGATAGCTCGGTACGAGCAGTACTTC.

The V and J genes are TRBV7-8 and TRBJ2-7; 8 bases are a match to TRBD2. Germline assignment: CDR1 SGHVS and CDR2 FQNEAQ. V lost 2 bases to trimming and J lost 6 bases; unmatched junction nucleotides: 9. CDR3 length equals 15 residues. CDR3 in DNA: TGTGCCAGCAGCTTATTATCGGCGGGGGGTGGCGAGCAGTACTTC. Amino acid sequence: CASSLLSAGGGEQYF.